This paragraph covers one T cell receptor (beta chain) sequence. This clonotype was detected only a few times. What antigen it recognizes has not been identified. One base away there is no much larger clone; base qualities are not given. From its cysteine to its phenylalanine, the CDR3 spans 13 amino acids. Just CDR3 DNA is preserved here, 39 bases in frame from base 1. The V and J ends are trimmed by 0 bases and 8 bases, leaving 11 bases between them. The germline V gene (reference sequence) yields GTSNPN for CDR1 and SVGIG for CDR2. This entry comes from a study of T cells in AML relapse after transplant (dated by TCRdb to about 2019). About the investigation overall: Clinically matched patients in whom long-term complete remission was maintained, with more than 3 years of follow-up, were used as remission controls. The remission samples were bone marrow taken about 1 year after HSCT from patients who stayed in complete remission. In this retrospective study, inhibitory receptor expression and TCR repertoires of bone marrow T cells were examined in patients given allogeneic HSCT for myeloid malignancy. Broader findings and caveats from the paper: TCR repertoire comparisons were based on very few samples, with only a few individuals included per group for unsorted bone marrow.

Library method: PCR. A modified RACE PCR protocol, rather than multiplex PCR, was used to amplify TCR alpha and beta chains from RNA. Libraries were sequenced on an Illumina MiSeq, and raw reads were demultiplexed according to sample-specific barcode combinations. As for the authors' bioinformatics: MiXCR software was used to identify TCR clonotypes from the sequencing reads. TCRdb trimmed the raw reads at Q25, called clones with MiXCR and kept productive beta chains. Every distinct CDR3 protein forms one entry, paired with its most common genes and DNA. The V and J calls come from TCRdb's annotation, not from the publication. The sample records about 1,500 distinct CDR3 sequences, roughly 6.6% of which are singletons. The biggest ten clones account for 40% to 55% of the sample.

The V gene is TRBV30 and the J gene is TRBJ1-5; the D gene is possibly TRBD1, with 5 bases matching. The sequence came from a human donor who had a stem cell transplant for acute myeloid leukemia. After a transplant, the graft donor may have provided part of the T cells. Sequencing used bone marrow, either the whole sample or a sorted T cell fraction (not recorded which), obtained in complete remission. DNA sequence: TGTGCCTGGAGTGTAGCAGGGAGTGAGCCCCAGCATTTT. It translates to CAWSVAGSEPQHF.